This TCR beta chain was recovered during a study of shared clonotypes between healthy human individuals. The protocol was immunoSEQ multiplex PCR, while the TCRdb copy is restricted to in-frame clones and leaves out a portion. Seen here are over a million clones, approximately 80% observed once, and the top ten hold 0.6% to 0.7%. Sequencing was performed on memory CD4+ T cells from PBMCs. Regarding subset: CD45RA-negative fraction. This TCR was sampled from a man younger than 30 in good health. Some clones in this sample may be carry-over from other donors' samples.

The CDR3: CASSRLAGGYNEQFF. CDR3 DNA sequence: TGTGCCAGCAGCCGCCTAGCGGGAGGTTACAATGAGCAGTTCTTC. This chain links TRBV7-2 with TRBJ2-1; TRBD2 matches 11 bases. This CDR3 contains 15 residues. Per germline, CDR1 SGHTA and CDR2 FQGNSA. V trimming: 5 bases; J trimming: 4 bases; junction bases outside the gene matches: 4. The entire variable domain, with the rest obtained from reference TRBV7-2 and TRBJ2-1, is as follows: GAGVSQSPSNKVTEKGKDVELRCDPISGHTALYWYRQSLGQGLEFLIYFQGNSAPDKSGLPSDRFSAERTGGSVSTLTIQRTQQEDSAVYLCASSRLAGGYNEQFFGPGTRLTVL.